This T cell receptor beta chain was documented in a study of T cell responses to AZD1222 COVID-19 vaccine. Findings of the study overall: Increases in Spike-specific TCR breadth and depth were seen after two AZD1222 doses.

For this clone: Its antigen is as yet unknown.

The CDR3 has 21 amino acids. Trimming removed 4 bases from V and 6 bases from J; junction bases left unmatched: 23. The germline V gene has CDR1 LNHNV and CDR2 YYDKDF (reference sequence). The repertoire was sequenced with immunoSEQ multiplex PCR; TCRdb's copy has only in-frame clones and lacks some. Of roughly 100,000 clones in the sample, 88% are singletons; the top ten hold 2% to 3%. The receptor was isolated from an adult in good health. The chain joins TRBV15 to TRBJ1-5; 11 bases map to TRBD1. The source material was peripheral blood, sampled on day 0 of AZD1222 vaccination. CDR3 in amino acids: CATSTEGQGVEPHQFLQPQHF. CDR3 sequence (DNA): TGTGCCACCAGCACCGAGGGACAGGGGGTCGAACCGCATCAGTTTCTTCAGCCCCAGCATTTT.